Listed here are 12 T cell receptor beta chains from one sample, sequenced in a study of blood T cell repertoires in COVID-19. The repertoire was sequenced with immunoSEQ multiplex PCR; TCRdb's copy has only in-frame clones and lacks some. The sample shows around 70,000 clones, around 78% of them seen only once. The sequencing input was peripheral blood. These receptors all come from a human donor in a cohort sampled during active COVID-19.

In nucleotides, the CDR3 is TGTGCCAGCAGCCCAAGGGGCTTATACCAAGAGACCCAGTACTTC. Protein product: CASSPRGLYQETQYF. The chain carries TRBV7-2 and TRBJ2-5; maybe TRBD1 (5 bases). The germline V gene has CDR1 SGHTA and CDR2 FQGNSA. V lost 5 bases and J lost 0, with 13 bases in between. The CDR3 is 15 residues long.

The chain couples TRBV3-1 (or the pseudogene TRBV3-2) to TRBJ2-5; 8 bases fit TRBD2. The CDR3 covers 18 residues. Germline assignment: CDR1 LGHDT and CDR2 YNNKEL (reference sequence). J was trimmed by 5 bases and V by 2 bases; bases with no gene match: 16. The chain's CDR3 is CASSQKAGPGGRLETQYF. The CDR3 DNA follows: TGTGCCAGCAGCCAAAAGGCGGGGCCGGGAGGGAGGCTGGAGACCCAGTACTTC.

This clone was seen only a few times. V usage is TRBV19 and J usage is TRBJ2-7; 10 positions agree with TRBD2. Germline assignment: CDR1 LNHDA and CDR2 SQIVND (reference sequence). The CDR3 is made up of 15 amino acids. Trimming removed 2 bases from V and 5 bases from J; junction bases left unmatched: 6. The CDR3 DNA is TGTGCCAGTAGTATATCCGGGACTAGCGCCCACGAGCAGTACTTC. Amino acid sequence: CASSISGTSAHEQYF.

The chain is built from TRBV13 and TRBJ1-3; D is possibly TRBD1 (5 bases). Germline CDR1 PRHDT, CDR2 FYEKMQ (reference sequence). The length of the CDR3 is 16 residues. V was trimmed by 4 bases and J by 0 bases, leaving 13 bases between them. The chain's CDR3 is CASSSRGATSGNTIYF. The CDR3 region has the DNA TGTGCCAGCAGCTCCCGCGGGGCAACCTCTGGAAACACCATATATTTT.

The chain joins TRBV28 to TRBJ2-3; TRBD2 aligns across 11 bases. CDR1 and CDR2 from the germline V gene are MDHEN and SYDVKM. V dropped 0 bases and J dropped 2; count of bases not matched to a gene: 4. The length of the CDR3 is 17 residues. The CDR3 DNA sequence: TGTGCCAGCAGTTTATGGGGACTAGCGGAGGACACAGATACGCAGTATTTT. Protein sequence: CASSLWGLAEDTDTQYF. The full variable domain, completed using reference TRBV28 and TRBJ2-3, is DVKVTQSSRYLVKRTGEKVFLECVQDMDHENMFWYRQDPGLGLRLIYFSYDVKMKEKGDIPEGYSVSREKKERFSLILESASTNQTSMYLCASSLWGLAEDTDTQYFGPGTRLTVL.

The chain couples TRBV29-1 to TRBJ2-3; D remains unclear. The ends were cut back, 1 base at V and 4 bases at J, with 12 bases in the middle. The germline CDR1 and CDR2 sequences are SQVTM and ANQGSEA. The CDR3 runs to 14 residues. The CDR3 coding sequence is TGCAGCGTTGAAGGAGCCCGAGGTGCAGATACGCAGTATTTT. As protein: CSVEGARGADTQYF.

The CDR3 reads CASSRTGDGEQFF. CDR3 DNA sequence: TGTGCCAGCAGTCGGACAGGGGACGGTGAGCAGTTCTTC. V and J are TRBV6-5 and TRBJ2-1; 9 bases are shared with TRBD1. Germline V lookup: CDR1 MNHEY, CDR2 SVGAGI. The CDR3 extends over 13 amino acids. Trimming removed 5 bases from V and 9 bases from J; junction bases left unmatched: 5.

This chain uses TRBV7-2 with TRBJ1-6, with 8 bases aligning to TRBD1. CDR3 length: 14 amino acids. Per germline, CDR1 SGHTA and CDR2 FQGNSA. V was clipped by 5 bases and J by 14 bases; unmatched bases: 11. CDR3 protein: CASSPGTGNRALHF. The CDR3, as DNA: TGTGCCAGCAGCCCCGGGACAGGCAACAGGGCCCTCCACTTT.

This clone was observed a few times. The chain is built from TRBV5-1 and TRBJ1-2; 7 nucleotides agree with TRBD1. With 4 bases clipped from V and 2 bases from J, the junction kept 8 bases outside the gene matches. CDR3 length equals 15 residues. The germline V gene encodes CDR1 SGHRS and CDR2 YFSETQ. The CDR3, as DNA: TGCGCCAGCAGCCAGGCGCTACAGGGGAACTATGGCTACACCTTC. It yields the protein CASSQALQGNYGYTF. Filled out from reference TRBV5-1 and TRBJ1-2, the complete variable domain reads KAGVTQTPRYLIKTRGQQVTLSCSPISGHRSVSWYQQTPGQGLQFLFEYFSETQRNKGNFPGRFSGRQFSNSRSEMNVSTLELGDSALYLCASSQALQGNYGYTFGSGTRLTVV.

This chain joins TRBV5-1 and TRBJ2-1, with D maybe TRBD2 (5 bases). The CDR3 has 18 residues. The germline V gene encodes CDR1 SGHRS and CDR2 YFSETQ. Between the trimmed V and J ends, which lost 3 bases and 1 base, there was a span of 20 bases. CDR3 sequence: CASSWPSGAVRSYNEQFF. The CDR3 bases are TGCGCCAGCAGCTGGCCCTCTGGAGCGGTGCGATCCTACAATGAGCAGTTCTTC.

This clone was observed once. The CDR3 protein is CASSLEWTGGGYGYTF. The CDR3 DNA reads TGTGCCAGCAGCTTGGAGTGGACAGGGGGCGGCTATGGCTACACCTTC. V usage is TRBV5-4 and J usage is TRBJ1-2, with 11 bases that match TRBD1. Trimming cost V 0 bases and J 4 bases; bases outside gene matches: 5. The germline gives CDR1 SGHNT, CDR2 YYREEE (reference sequence). The CDR3 is 16 amino acids. Using reference TRBV5-4 and TRBJ1-2 for the parts outside the CDR3, the full variable domain is ETGVTQSPTHLIKTRGQQVTLRCSSQSGHNTVSWYQQALGQGPQFIFQYYREEENGRGNFPPRFSGLQFPNYSSELNVNALELDDSALYLCASSLEWTGGGYGYTFGSGTRLTVV.

This clone was found once. The chain combines TRBV2 with TRBJ2-7; TRBD1 agrees at 9 bases. The CDR3 has 14 amino acids. The V gene's germline CDR1 is SNHLY and CDR2 FYNNEI. The junction had 8 bases not matched to a gene; V was cut back by 7 bases and J by 4 bases. CDR3 amino acids: CASNLGQGRYEQYF. The CDR3, as DNA: TGTGCCAGCAACTTGGGACAGGGACGGTACGAGCAGTACTTC.